This T cell receptor beta chain was documented in a study of blood T cell repertoires in COVID-19 (dated by TCRdb to about 2020). Background for the entire study: Collaborator samples came from the United States, Italy and Spain and covered acute and convalescent phases of COVID-19. The material from the prospective study consisted of cDNA or gDNA derived from T cells, B-cell-depleted T cells, or PBMCs. Deeply sampled blood TCRbeta repertoires from subjects exposed to, actively infected with, or recovered from COVID-19 were included in the dataset. The repertoires were released in a freely available public database intended as a resource for research on the immune response to SARS-CoV-2. The samples were drawn from the first 160 participants of the ongoing ImmuneRACE study and from about 1,200 subjects provided by 6 global collaborators. The sample metadata nearly always contained a de-identified subject ID, COVID-19 status, age in years and sex. Where HLA class I and class II types were available, the types were taken from metadata supplied by the sample provider, not from assay-based typing.

Worth noting for this clone: Its antigen is still unknown. Per-nucleotide qualities are absent, and no much larger clonotype sits a single base away.

Reading from cysteine to phenylalanine, the CDR3 counts 15 amino acids. Here the CDR3 DNA is all that survives: 45 bases in frame from base 1. V is reduced by 5 bases and J by 3 bases, leaving a spacing of 16 bases between them. From the germline V gene, CDR1 is SGHTA and CDR2 is FQGNSA. The immunoSEQ Assay, a bias-controlled multiplex PCR, was used to amplify TCRbeta CDR3 regions from genomic DNA. Per the original workflow: Within the assay, amplification of reference gene primers was used to estimate how many nucleated cells each sample contained. Sequence reads were collapsed and filtered to measure the absolute abundance of every unique TCRbeta CDR3 rearrangement. For each sample, productive Simpson clonality was calculated as the square root of Simpson's diversity index over productive rearrangements. Sourced from immuneACCESS, this table was stored by TCRdb with only in-frame sequences that have V and J called. A share of the clones is absent; for the studies checked, an unresolved V gene accounts for under half, and the remainder has no known explanation. For V, J and clone size, that table is used; D and trimming come from the DNA. The sample yields some 200,000 clones; roughly 84% were counted once. Together, the top ten hold approximately 10% of the sample.

At one collaborating source in Seattle, patients were enrolled during active infection and were followed longitudinally through the course of disease. Collaborating institutions collected whole blood in K2EDTA tubes following their own protocols. For TCRbeta analysis, collaborators shipped samples in one of three forms: frozen whole blood, isolated PBMCs, or DNA extracted from either of those sample types. Study-level results and caveats: How much clinical and demographic metadata was included differed by source and by participant, and the metadata was provided uncurated.

The chain is made from TRBV7-2 and TRBJ1-1; no D gene call is confident. Specimen: peripheral blood. The sequence was collected from a woman older than 75 with COVID-19, enrolled during active disease. The CDR3 region: CASSPNSIIDTEAFF. The DNA sequence reads TGTGCCAGCAGCCCAAATTCGATAATAGACACTGAAGCTTTCTTT.